The T cell receptor beta chain described here comes from a study of blood T cell repertoires in COVID-19. Study details: Donors in the United States, Italy and Spain gave samples during acute or convalescent COVID-19.

This table comes from immunoSEQ multiplex PCR, and its TCRdb copy is limited to in-frame clones, with some not included. The table has around 320,000 clones, roughly 87% seen once. This CDR3 has 18 residues. Per germline, CDR1 SEHNR and CDR2 FQNEAQ (reference sequence). V lost 0 bases to trimming and J lost 1 base; unmatched junction nucleotides: 4. Sequences were obtained from peripheral blood. This rearrangement joins TRBV7-9 to TRBJ2-6; TRBD1 matches 9 bases. The sequence derives from a man aged 18 to 29 with active or convalescent COVID-19. CDR3 DNA: TGTGCCAGCAGCTTAGCCCGGGACAGGGAGTCTGGGGCCAACGTCCTGACTTTC. This sequence encodes CASSLARDRESGANVLTF.